This T cell receptor (beta chain) was recovered during a study of cytomegalovirus exposure and HLA in healthy donors. Points from the study as a whole: The HLA-A and HLA-B alleles of most subjects were reportedly predicted accurately from TCR beta sequences.

As to this clone: The antigen is not known.

PCR primers comprised 60 Vbeta and 13 Jbeta primers. The data were produced by immunoSEQ multiplex PCR, yet TCRdb's version contains in-frame clones alone and is incomplete. The data hold about 60,000 clones, with about 82% observed a single time. The CDR3 has 19 residues. CDR1 is KGHSH and CDR2 is LQKENI in the germline V gene. The V gene end was trimmed by 3 bases and the J gene end by 4 bases; junction bases not matched to a gene: 10. Specimen: PBMCs. The chain has TRBV18 and TRBJ1-6; 12 bases agree with TRBD1. The origin of this receptor is a man aged 25 to 40 in good health and CMV-seronegative. As DNA, the CDR3 is TGTGCCAGCTCACCTACACCCCGGGACAGGGGGCCTTATAATTCACCCCTCCACTTT. This translates into CASSPTPRDRGPYNSPLHF.